This entry lists 18 T cell receptor beta chains sequenced from one sample in a study of cytomegalovirus exposure and HLA in healthy donors. Data came from immunoSEQ multiplex PCR; TCRdb stores just in-frame clones and leaves some out. The sample holds some 150,000 clones, just over 85% seen once. The sequencing input was PBMCs. The receptors derive from a woman aged 18-29 years in good health and CMV-seropositive.

The chain carries TRBV11-1 and TRBJ1-2; 8 nucleotides match TRBD1. The V gene's germline CDR1 is SGHAT and CDR2 FQDESV (reference sequence). The CDR3 is made up of 13 amino acids. The trim removed 4 bases at V and 4 bases at J, leaving 2 bases unmatched. DNA for the CDR3: TGTGCCAGCAGCTCTGACAGGGGCTATGGCTACACCTTC. Protein: CASSSDRGYGYTF.

This chain connects TRBV5-1 to TRBJ2-7, with a weak D call TRBD2 (5 bases). The V and J ends lost 3 bases and 0 bases respectively, with 13 bases between them. In germline, CDR1 is SGHRS, CDR2 YFSETQ. The CDR3 is 15 amino acids. In nucleotides, the CDR3 is TGCGCCAGCAGCTCCCCCGAGGGCGGCTCCTACGAGCAGTACTTC. Amino acids: CASSSPEGGSYEQYF.

V gene TRBV5-1 combines with J gene TRBJ2-7; 9 bases are a match to TRBD1. Trimming removed 4 bases from V and 8 bases from J; junction bases left unmatched: 4. This CDR3 contains 12 residues. Germline-derived CDR1 and CDR2 are SGHRS and YFSETQ. CDR3 sequence (DNA): TGCGCCAGCAGCGACACAGGGGGCAAGCAGTACTTC. This translates into CASSDTGGKQYF.

The gene calls are TRBV9 and TRBJ2-1; maybe TRBD1 (6 bases). The germline V and J ends were trimmed by 7 bases and 2 bases, with 10 bases remaining between them. The CDR3 spans 13 residues. Germline loops: CDR1 SGDLS, CDR2 YYNGEE. The CDR3 sequence: CASGGQTYNEQFF. CDR3 nucleotides: TGTGCCAGCGGTGGACAGACCTACAATGAGCAGTTCTTC.

The rearrangement joins TRBV5-6 to TRBJ1-6, with 12 bases fitting TRBD1. Germline lookup yields CDR1 SGHDT and CDR2 YYEEEE. This CDR3 has 14 amino acids. Unmatched junction bases numbered 1, after V lost 4 bases and J lost 8 bases. Here the CDR3 DNA reads TGTGCCAGCAGCGGGACAGGGGGCGATTCACCCCTCCACTTT. Residues: CASSGTGGDSPLHF.

The gene calls are TRBV19 and TRBJ1-6, with D possibly matching TRBD1 (6 bases). Trimming stripped 6 bases from V and 0 bases from J, with 15 bases between. This CDR3 comprises 17 residues. The germline V gene encodes CDR1 LNHDA and CDR2 SQIVND (reference sequence). CDR3 sequence (DNA): TGTGCCAGTAGACTACAGGGAACCAGCTCCTATAATTCACCCCTCCACTTT. Its translation is CASRLQGTSSYNSPLHF.

The gene calls are TRBV7-9 and TRBJ1-5, with TRBD1 matching over 7 bases. The CDR3 length is 15 residues. Trimming took 2 bases from V and 4 from J; bases not matched to a gene: 5. Germline loops: CDR1 SEHNR, CDR2 FQNEAQ (reference sequence). The CDR3: CASSLIGQDNQPQHF. DNA for the CDR3: TGTGCCAGCAGCTTAATCGGACAGGATAATCAGCCCCAGCATTTT.

Concerning this clone itself: The junction departs from germline at one end; a sequencing error may be responsible. This chain uses TRBV7-7 with TRBJ2-5; perhaps TRBD2 as D (6 bases). The CDR3 is 15 residues long. From germline, CDR1 is SSHAT and CDR2 FNYEAQ (reference sequence). The CDR3 coding sequence is TGTGCTAGCAGCTTAGGGGTCGGGAGCCAAGAGACCCAGTACTTC. This encodes CASSLGVGSQETQYF.

The chain couples TRBV7-9 to TRBJ2-3; 8 bases are a match to TRBD1. Germline-derived CDR1 and CDR2 are SEHNR and FQNEAQ (reference sequence). V dropped 4 bases and J dropped 2; count of bases not matched to a gene: 5. CDR3 length equals 15 residues. The chain's CDR3 is CASSSWTGITDTQYF. The CDR3 nucleotides are TGTGCCAGCAGCTCATGGACAGGGATCACAGATACGCAGTATTTT. The entire variable domain, with the rest obtained from reference TRBV7-9 and TRBJ2-3, is as follows: DTGVSQNPRHKITKRGQNVTFRCDPISEHNRLYWYRQTLGQGPEFLTYFQNEAQLEKSRLLSDRFSAERPKGSFSTLEIQRTEQGDSAMYLCASSSWTGITDTQYFGPGTRLTVL.

This sequence joins TRBV19 and TRBJ2-1; TRBD2 aligns across 8 bases. The CDR3 sequence is 15 residues long. Germline CDR1 LNHDA, CDR2 SQIVND (reference sequence). Unmatched junction bases numbered 3, after V lost 2 bases and J lost 3 bases. The CDR3 spells CASSISGGFYNEQFF. The CDR3, as DNA: TGTGCCAGTAGTATAAGCGGGGGCTTCTACAATGAGCAGTTCTTC.

The V gene is TRBV30, the J gene TRBJ2-6; TRBD2 is a possible D gene (5 bases). The germline V and J ends were trimmed by 0 bases and 2 bases, with 17 bases remaining between them. CDR1 is GTSNPN and CDR2 is SVGIG in the germline V gene (reference sequence). This CDR3 region has 18 residues. The CDR3 DNA sequence: TGTGCCTGGAGTGTACGAGTGGGGAGTAGGACTGGGGCCAACGTCCTGACTTTC. Its protein is CAWSVRVGSRTGANVLTF.

V is TRBV5-6 and J is TRBJ1-5; a possible D gene is TRBD1 (6 bases). Germline CDR1 is SGHDT and CDR2 is YYEEEE. This CDR3 is 13 amino acids long. V was shortened by 4 bases and J by 5 bases, with 10 bases between the two germline ends. The CDR3 sequence is CASSLSGDQPQHF. The CDR3 DNA reads as TGTGCCAGCAGCCTTTCAGGGGATCAGCCCCAGCATTTT.

The rearrangement uses TRBV18 and TRBJ1-5; D is possibly TRBD1 (5 bases). Trimming removed 3 bases from V and 5 bases from J, with 20 bases in between. The CDR3 consists of 17 residues. Germline CDR1 and CDR2: KGHSH and LQKENI. The CDR3 protein is CASSPVPSGVGDQPQHF. CDR3 bases: TGTGCCAGCTCACCGGTGCCCTCGGGGGTCGGGGATCAGCCCCAGCATTTT.

V gene TRBV7-2 combines with J gene TRBJ2-5, with TRBD2 matching over 10 bases. J was trimmed by 1 base and V by 7 bases; bases with no gene match: 6. The CDR3 has 15 residues. Per germline, CDR1 SGHTA and CDR2 FQGNSA. CDR3 DNA: TGTGCCAGCACCCTAGCGGGGGCCACCCAAGAGACCCAGTACTTC. Its protein product is CASTLAGATQETQYF.

The rearrangement links TRBV7-9 to TRBJ1-2; 7 bases are shared with TRBD1. CDR1 is SEHNR and CDR2 is FQNEAQ in the germline V gene (reference sequence). After removal of 4 bases from V and 5 bases from J, the junction contained 10 bases not matched to a gene. The CDR3 consists of 15 residues. The CDR3 region has the DNA TGTGCCAGCAGCTCCCCGGGACAGATCTTTTATGGCTACACCTTC. Its protein product is CASSSPGQIFYGYTF.

This chain joins TRBV10-3 and TRBJ2-2, with D perhaps matching TRBD2 (6 bases). Germline V gene lookup returns CDR1 ENHRY and CDR2 SYGVKD. The CDR3 covers 14 residues. Deletions cut 6 bases from V and 2 bases from J, with 10 bases between. This CDR3 reads CAIRGGGNTGELFF. The CDR3 DNA reads TGTGCCATCAGGGGGGGTGGTAACACCGGGGAGCTGTTTTTT.

The rearrangement links TRBV19 to TRBJ2-1, with TRBD2 matching over 14 bases. V gave up 9 bases and J gave up 9 bases; unmatched junction bases: 4. There are 13 residues in the CDR3. Germline V gene data show CDR1 as LNHDA and CDR2 as SQIVND (reference sequence). This CDR3 is CASWTSGGSEQFF. In DNA, the CDR3 is TGTGCCAGCTGGACTAGCGGGGGGAGTGAGCAGTTCTTC. Variable domain in full (rest from reference TRBV19 and TRBJ2-1): DGGITQSPKYLFRKEGQNVTLSCEQNLNHDAMYWYRQDPGQGLRLIYYSQIVNDFQKGDIAEGYSVSREKKESFPLTVTSAQKNPTAFYLCASWTSGGSEQFFGPGTRLTVL.

The chain uses TRBV9 and TRBJ2-1; a possible D gene is TRBD1 (6 bases). Per germline, CDR1 SGDLS and CDR2 YYNGEE. The length of the CDR3 is 14 residues. Trimming cost V 0 bases and J 8 bases, with 12 bases left between them. The CDR3: CASSVGPGADEQFF. For the CDR3, the DNA is TGTGCCAGCAGCGTAGGGCCAGGGGCAGATGAGCAGTTCTTC.